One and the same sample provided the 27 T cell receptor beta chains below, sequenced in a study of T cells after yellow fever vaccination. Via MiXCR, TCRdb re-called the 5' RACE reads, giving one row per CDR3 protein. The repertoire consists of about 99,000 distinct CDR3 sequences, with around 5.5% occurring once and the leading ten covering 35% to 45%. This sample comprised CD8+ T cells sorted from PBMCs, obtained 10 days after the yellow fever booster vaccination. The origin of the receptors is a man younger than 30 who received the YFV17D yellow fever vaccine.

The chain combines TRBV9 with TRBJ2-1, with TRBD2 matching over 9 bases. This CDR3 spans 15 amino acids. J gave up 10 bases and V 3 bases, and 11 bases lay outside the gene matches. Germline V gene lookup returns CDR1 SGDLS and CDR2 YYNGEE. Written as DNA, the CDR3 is TGTGCCAGCAGCGCCGTAGCGGGGGCCGTTGAAGAGCAGTTCTTC. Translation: CASSAVAGAVEEQFF.

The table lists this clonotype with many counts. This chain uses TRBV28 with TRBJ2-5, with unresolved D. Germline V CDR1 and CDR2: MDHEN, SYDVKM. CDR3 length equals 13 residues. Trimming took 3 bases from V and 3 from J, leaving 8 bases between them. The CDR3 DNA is TGTGCCAGCAGTTTTATGGACGAAGAGACCCAGTACTTC. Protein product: CASSFMDEETQYF.

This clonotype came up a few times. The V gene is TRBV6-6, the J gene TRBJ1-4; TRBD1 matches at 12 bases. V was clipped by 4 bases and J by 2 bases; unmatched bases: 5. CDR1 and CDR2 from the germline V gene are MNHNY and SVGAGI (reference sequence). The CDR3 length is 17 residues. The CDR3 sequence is CASSWGQGAATNEKLFF. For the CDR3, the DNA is TGTGCCAGCAGTTGGGGACAGGGGGCTGCGACTAATGAAAAACTGTTTTTT.

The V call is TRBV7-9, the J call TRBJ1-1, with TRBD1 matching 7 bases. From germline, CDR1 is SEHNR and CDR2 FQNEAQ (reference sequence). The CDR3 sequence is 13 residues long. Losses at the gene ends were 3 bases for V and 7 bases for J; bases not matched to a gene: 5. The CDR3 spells CASSFGTVGEAFF. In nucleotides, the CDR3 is TGTGCCAGCAGCTTTGGGACAGTCGGTGAAGCTTTCTTT.

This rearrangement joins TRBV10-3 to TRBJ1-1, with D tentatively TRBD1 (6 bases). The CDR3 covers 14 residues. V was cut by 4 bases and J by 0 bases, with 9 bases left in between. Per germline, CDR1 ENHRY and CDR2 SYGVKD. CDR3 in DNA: TGTGCCATCAGTGTTGGGGGCGTGAACACTGAAGCTTTCTTT. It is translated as CAISVGGVNTEAFF.

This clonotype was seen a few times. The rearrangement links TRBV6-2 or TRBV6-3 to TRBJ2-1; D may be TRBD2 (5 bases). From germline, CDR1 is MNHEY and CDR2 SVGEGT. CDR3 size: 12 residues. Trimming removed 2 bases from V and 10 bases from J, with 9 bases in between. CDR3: CASSYGWEEQFF. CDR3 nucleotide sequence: TGTGCCAGCAGTTACGGTTGGGAGGAGCAGTTCTTC.

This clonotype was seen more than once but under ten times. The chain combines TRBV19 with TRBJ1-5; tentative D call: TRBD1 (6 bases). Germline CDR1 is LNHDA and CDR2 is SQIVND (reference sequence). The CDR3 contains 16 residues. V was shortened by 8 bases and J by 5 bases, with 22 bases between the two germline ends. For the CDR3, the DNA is TGTGCCAGTGCCGTTTGGAAGGGGGAGATTGATCAGCCCCAGCATTTT. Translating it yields CASAVWKGEIDQPQHF.

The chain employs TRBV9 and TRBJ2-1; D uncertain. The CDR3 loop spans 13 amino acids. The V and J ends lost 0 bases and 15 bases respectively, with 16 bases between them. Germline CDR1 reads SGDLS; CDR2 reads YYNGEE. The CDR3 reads CASSVAKSSPRFF. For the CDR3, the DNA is TGTGCCAGCAGCGTAGCTAAGAGTTCCCCCCGGTTCTTC.

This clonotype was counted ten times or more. As DNA, the CDR3 is TGTGCCAGCAGCTTGGTGGGGACGGGCTATGAGGAGCAGTACTTC. Translating gives CASSLVGTGYEEQYF. The chain uses TRBV7-2 and TRBJ2-7, with D perhaps TRBD1 or TRBD2 (5 bases each). Germline values: CDR1 SGHTA, CDR2 FQGNSA. This CDR3 is 15 amino acids long. Trimming removed 3 bases from V and 7 bases from J, with 19 bases in between. Complete variable domain (other parts from reference TRBV7-2 and TRBJ2-7): GAGVSQSPSNKVTEKGKDVELRCDPISGHTALYWYRQSLGQGLEFLIYFQGNSAPDKSGLPSDRFSAERTGGSVSTLTIQRTQQEDSAVYLCASSLVGTGYEEQYFGPGTRLTVT.

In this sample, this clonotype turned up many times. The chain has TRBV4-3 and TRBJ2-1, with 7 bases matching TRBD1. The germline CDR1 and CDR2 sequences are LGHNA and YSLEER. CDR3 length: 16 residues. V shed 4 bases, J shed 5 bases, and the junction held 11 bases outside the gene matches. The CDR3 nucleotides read TGCGCCAGCAGCCCGGGCGGTTACAGGGGAAACAATGAGCAGTTCTTC. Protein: CASSPGGYRGNNEQFF.

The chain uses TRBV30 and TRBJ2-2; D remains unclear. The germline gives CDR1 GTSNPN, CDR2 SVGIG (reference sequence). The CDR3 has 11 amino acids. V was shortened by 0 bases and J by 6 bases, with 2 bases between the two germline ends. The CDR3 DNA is TGTGCCTGGAGTGTTCCCGGGGAGCTGTTTTTT. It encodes CAWSVPGELFF.

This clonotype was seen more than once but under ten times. CDR3 protein: CASSLGTGGAGQPQHF. The CDR3 nucleotides are TGCGCCAGCAGCTTGGGGACAGGGGGCGCGGGGCAGCCCCAGCATTTT. The chain employs TRBV5-1 and TRBJ1-5, with 11 bases matching TRBD1. The V gene end was trimmed by 0 bases and the J gene end by 7 bases; junction bases not matched to a gene: 6. Germline CDR1 SGHRS, CDR2 YFSETQ. The CDR3 covers 16 residues.

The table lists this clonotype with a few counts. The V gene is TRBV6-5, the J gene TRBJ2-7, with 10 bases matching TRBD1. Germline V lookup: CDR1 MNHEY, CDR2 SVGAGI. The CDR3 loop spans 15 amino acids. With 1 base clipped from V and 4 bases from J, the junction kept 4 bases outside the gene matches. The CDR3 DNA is TGTGCCAGCAGTTACTGGGACAGGGGTTATTACGAGCAGTACTTC. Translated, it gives CASSYWDRGYYEQYF.

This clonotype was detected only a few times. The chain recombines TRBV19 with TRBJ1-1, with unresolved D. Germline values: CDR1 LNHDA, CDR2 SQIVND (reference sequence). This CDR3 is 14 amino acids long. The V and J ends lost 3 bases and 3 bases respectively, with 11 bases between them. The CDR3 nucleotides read TGTGCCAGTAGTATGGGCAGCAGATACACTGAAGCTTTCTTT. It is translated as CASSMGSRYTEAFF.

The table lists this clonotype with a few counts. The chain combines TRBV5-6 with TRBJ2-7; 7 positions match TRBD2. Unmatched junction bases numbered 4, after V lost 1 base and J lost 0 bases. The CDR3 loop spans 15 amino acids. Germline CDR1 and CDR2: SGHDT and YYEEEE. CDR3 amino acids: CASSLTAGRSYEQYV. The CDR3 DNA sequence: TGTGCCAGCAGCTTGACAGCGGGGCGCTCCTACGAGCAGTACGTC.

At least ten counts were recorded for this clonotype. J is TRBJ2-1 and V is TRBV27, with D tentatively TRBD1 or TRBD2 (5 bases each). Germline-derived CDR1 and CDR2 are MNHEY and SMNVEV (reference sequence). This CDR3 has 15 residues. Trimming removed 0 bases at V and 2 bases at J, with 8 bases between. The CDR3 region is CASSLSWGTYNEQFF. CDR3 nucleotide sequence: TGTGCCAGCAGTTTATCATGGGGGACCTACAATGAGCAGTTCTTC.

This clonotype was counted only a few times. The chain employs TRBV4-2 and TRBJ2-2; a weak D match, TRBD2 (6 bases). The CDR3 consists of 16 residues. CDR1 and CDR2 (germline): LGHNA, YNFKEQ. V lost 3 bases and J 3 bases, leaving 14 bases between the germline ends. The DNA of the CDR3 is TGTGCCAGCAGCCATCTGGTTTCGGGGGACACCGGGGAGCTGTTTTTT. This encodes CASSHLVSGDTGELFF.

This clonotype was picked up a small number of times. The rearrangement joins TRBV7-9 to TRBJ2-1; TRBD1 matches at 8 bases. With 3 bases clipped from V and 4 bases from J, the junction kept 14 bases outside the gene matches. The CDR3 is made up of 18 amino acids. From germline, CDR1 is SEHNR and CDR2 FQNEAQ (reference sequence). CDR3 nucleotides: TGTGCCAGCAGCTTGTACGGGACAGGCGAAAAGGGATACAATGAGCAGTTCTTC. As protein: CASSLYGTGEKGYNEQFF.

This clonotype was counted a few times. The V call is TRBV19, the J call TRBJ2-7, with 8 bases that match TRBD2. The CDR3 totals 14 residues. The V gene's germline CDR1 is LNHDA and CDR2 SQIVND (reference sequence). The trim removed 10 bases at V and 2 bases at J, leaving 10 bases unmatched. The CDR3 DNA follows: TGTGCCACCGGGGGGGACGGGTGGACCTACGAGCAGTACTTC. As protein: CATGGDGWTYEQYF.

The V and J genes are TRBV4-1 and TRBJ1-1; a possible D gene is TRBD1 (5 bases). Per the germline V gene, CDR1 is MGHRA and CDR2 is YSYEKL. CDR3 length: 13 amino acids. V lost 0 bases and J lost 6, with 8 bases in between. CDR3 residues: CASSQDRGSEAFF. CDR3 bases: TGCGCCAGCAGCCAAGATCGGGGGTCTGAAGCTTTCTTT.

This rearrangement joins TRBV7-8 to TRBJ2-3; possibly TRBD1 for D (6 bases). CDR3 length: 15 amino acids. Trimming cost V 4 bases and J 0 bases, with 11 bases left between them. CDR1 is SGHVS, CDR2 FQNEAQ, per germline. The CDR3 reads CASSSGTSSTDTQYF. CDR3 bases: TGTGCCAGCAGCTCTGGGACAAGCAGCACAGATACGCAGTATTTT. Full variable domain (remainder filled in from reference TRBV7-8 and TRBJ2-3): GAGVSQSPRYKVAKRGQDVALRCDPISGHVSLFWYQQALGQGPEFLTYFQNEAQLDKSGLPSDRFFAERPEGSVSTLKIQRTQQEDSAVYLCASSSGTSSTDTQYFGPGTRLTVL.

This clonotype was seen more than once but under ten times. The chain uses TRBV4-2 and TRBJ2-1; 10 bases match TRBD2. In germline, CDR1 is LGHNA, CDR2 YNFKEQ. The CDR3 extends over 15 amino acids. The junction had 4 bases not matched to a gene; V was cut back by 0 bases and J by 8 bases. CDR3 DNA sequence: TGTGCCAGCAGCCAAGATGAAAGCGGGGGGGATGAGCAGTTCTTC. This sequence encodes CASSQDESGGDEQFF.

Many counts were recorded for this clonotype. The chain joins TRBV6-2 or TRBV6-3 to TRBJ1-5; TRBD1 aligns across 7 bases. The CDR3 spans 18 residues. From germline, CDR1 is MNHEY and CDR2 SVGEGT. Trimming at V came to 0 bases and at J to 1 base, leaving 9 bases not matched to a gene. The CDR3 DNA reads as TGTGCCAGCAGTTACTCGTCGGGGCAGGGGGAAAGCAATCAGCCCCAGCATTTT. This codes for CASSYSSGQGESNQPQHF.

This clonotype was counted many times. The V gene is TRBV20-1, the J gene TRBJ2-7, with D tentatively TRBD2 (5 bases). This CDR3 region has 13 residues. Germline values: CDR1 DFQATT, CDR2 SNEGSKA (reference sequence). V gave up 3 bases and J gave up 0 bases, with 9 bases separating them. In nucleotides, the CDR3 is TGCAGTGCTAGCGACACTAGCTCCTACGAGCAGTACGTC. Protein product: CSASDTSSYEQYV.

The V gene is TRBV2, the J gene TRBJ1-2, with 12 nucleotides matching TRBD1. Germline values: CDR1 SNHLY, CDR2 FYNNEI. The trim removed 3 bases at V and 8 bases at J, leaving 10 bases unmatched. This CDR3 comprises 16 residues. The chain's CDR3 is CASSEGQGALGNGYTF. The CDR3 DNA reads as TGTGCCAGCAGTGAGGGACAGGGGGCTTTGGGGAACGGCTACACCTTC.

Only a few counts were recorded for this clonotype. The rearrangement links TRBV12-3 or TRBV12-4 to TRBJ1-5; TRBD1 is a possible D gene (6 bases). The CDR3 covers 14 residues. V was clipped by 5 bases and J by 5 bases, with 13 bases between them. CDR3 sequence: CASSPTGRDQPQHF. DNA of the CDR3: TGTGCCAGCAGTCCAACAGGGAGAGATCAGCCCCAGCATTTT.

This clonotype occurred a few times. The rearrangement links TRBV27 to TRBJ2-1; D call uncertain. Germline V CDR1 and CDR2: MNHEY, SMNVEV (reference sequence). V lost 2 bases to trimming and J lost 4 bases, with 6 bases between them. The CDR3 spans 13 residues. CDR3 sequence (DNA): TGTGCCAGCAGTTTACTGACTTACAATGAGCAGTTCTTC. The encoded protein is CASSLLTYNEQFF.